Below are 21 T cell receptor beta chains sequenced from a single sample in a study of human T cells and chemical hapten exposure. Time point specified: patch test 2, 6 weeks after DPC sensitization. Indicated treatment: therapeutic diphenylcyclopropenone sensitization with weekly scalp DPC. TCRdb re-called the RACE reads through MiXCR, storing one row per CDR3 protein. The sample contains just over 350,000 distinct CDR3 sequences, about 6.9% of which appear only once. Sequences were derived from whole blood, sampled in connection with sensitization to the hapten diphenylcyclopropenone (DPC). These receptors came from a young woman with alopecia areata. Some clones in this sample may be carry-over from other donors' samples.

The CDR3 nucleotides read TGTGCCAGCGGGGAACGGGGGCTGGGGCGAAAAAACATTCAGTACTTC. This gives the protein CASGERGLGRKNIQYF. The gene calls are TRBV12-3 or TRBV12-4 and TRBJ2-4; perhaps D is TRBD1 or TRBD2 (6 bases each). This CDR3 contains 16 residues. Trimming removed 8 bases at V and 4 bases at J, with 21 bases between.

In its sample, this clonotype was seen many times. The CDR3 protein is CASSYSSVPSNQPQHF. The CDR3, as DNA: TGTGCCAGCAGTTACTCCTCTGTACCTAGCAATCAGCCCCAGCATTTT. The chain employs TRBV6-2 or TRBV6-3 and TRBJ1-5, with D unclear. CDR3 size: 16 residues. The germline gives CDR1 MNHEY, CDR2 SVGEGT. V was cut by 0 bases and J by 0 bases, with 9 bases left in between.

The chain combines TRBV2 with TRBJ1-1; 9 bases map to TRBD1. Germline assignment: CDR1 SNHLY and CDR2 FYNNEI. CDR3 length: 14 amino acids. V lost 6 bases to trimming and J lost 11 bases; unmatched junction nucleotides: 13. CDR3 residues: CASSLPGQGLRAFF. The CDR3 region has the DNA TGTGCCAGCAGCCTACCGGGACAGGGCTTGAGGGCTTTCTTT. The full variable domain, with the rest looked up from reference TRBV2 and TRBJ1-1, is EPEVTQTPSHQVTQMGQEVILRCVPISNHLYFYWYRQILGQKVEFLVSFYNNEISEKSEIFDDQFSVERPDGSNFTLKIRSTKLEDSAMYFCASSLPGQGLRAFFGQGTRLTVV.

This clonotype has a handful of counts. This rearrangement joins TRBV12-3 or TRBV12-4 to TRBJ2-7; 7 nucleotides agree with TRBD1. The V gene end was trimmed by 1 base and the J gene end by 2 bases; junction bases not matched to a gene: 2. This CDR3 is 14 amino acids long. The CDR3 sequence: CASSLGDRAYEQYF. The DNA of the CDR3 is TGTGCCAGCAGTTTAGGGGACAGAGCCTACGAGCAGTACTTC.

The V call is TRBV7-3, the J call TRBJ2-2, with 11 bases lining up with TRBD2. Germline V gene sequence: CDR1 SGHTA, CDR2 FQGTGA. V lost 5 bases and J lost 4; bases outside the gene matches: 12. The CDR3 runs to 18 residues. The CDR3 DNA follows: TGTGCCAGCAGCCCCCGACCCGGGACTAGCGGCCCCACCGGGGAGCTGTTTTTT. Translating it yields CASSPRPGTSGPTGELFF.

The sample holds a few counts of this clonotype. The V call is TRBV11-2, the J call TRBJ1-1, with a tentative D call TRBD1 (5 bases). The CDR3 is made up of 13 amino acids. V gave up 1 base and J gave up 6 bases, with 9 bases separating them. CDR1 is SGHAT and CDR2 is FQNNGV in the germline V gene. The CDR3 is CASSLARGAEAFF. The CDR3 region has the DNA TGTGCCAGCAGCTTAGCAAGGGGCGCTGAAGCTTTCTTT.

The rearrangement joins TRBV12-3 or TRBV12-4 to TRBJ1-2, with 7 bases lining up with TRBD1. This CDR3 spans 14 amino acids. Trimming took 6 bases from V and 9 from J; bases not matched to a gene: 13. The CDR3 here is CASSGDSGRERYTF. The CDR3 bases are TGTGCCAGCAGCGGGGACAGCGGCAGGGAACGCTACACCTTC.

The chain carries TRBV24-1 and TRBJ2-3; 7 bases align to TRBD2. Unmatched junction bases numbered 10, after V lost 9 bases and J lost 2 bases. This CDR3 region has 15 residues. From germline, CDR1 is KGHDR and CDR2 SFDVKD. CDR3 sequence: CATADRGVNTDTQYF. DNA of the CDR3: TGTGCCACCGCCGATCGGGGGGTTAACACAGATACGCAGTATTTT.

This clonotype was counted only a few times. This chain joins TRBV20-1 and TRBJ2-7; 10 bases fit TRBD1. The CDR3 is 15 amino acids. Germline CDR1 is DFQATT and CDR2 is SNEGSKA (reference sequence). The ends lost 1 base at V and 3 bases at J; junction bases unmatched: 6. CDR3 sequence: CSARGGTGAVYEQYF. CDR3 nucleotides: TGCAGTGCTAGAGGAGGGACAGGGGCGGTCTACGAGCAGTACTTC.

V gene TRBV6-2 or TRBV6-3 combines with J gene TRBJ1-6; TRBD1 aligns across 7 bases. The germline gives CDR1 MNHEY, CDR2 SVGEGT. There are 13 residues in the CDR3. The V and J ends lost 5 bases and 7 bases, in that order; junction bases with no gene match: 2. The chain's CDR3 is CASSGQENSPLHF. The CDR3 region has the DNA TGTGCCAGCAGTGGACAGGAAAATTCACCCCTCCACTTT.

The chain combines TRBV24-1 with TRBJ2-1, with D possibly matching TRBD2 (5 bases). Germline V lookup: CDR1 KGHDR, CDR2 SFDVKD. CDR3 length equals 12 residues. Trimming left V 7 bases short and J 3 bases short, with 6 bases between. DNA of the CDR3: TGTGCCACCAGCGGGGACTACAATGAGCAGTTCTTC. This encodes CATSGDYNEQFF.

This clonotype came up many times. In DNA, the CDR3 is TGTGCCAGCAGTGTTCCCGGGACAGGGGGCGGCAATCAGCCCCAGCATTTT. Translation: CASSVPGTGGGNQPQHF. The J gene is TRBJ1-5, the V gene TRBV12-3 or TRBV12-4, with TRBD1 identical over 12 bases. This CDR3 is 17 amino acids long. Losses at the gene ends were 5 bases for V and 2 bases for J; bases not matched to a gene: 7.

The chain joins TRBV5-1 to TRBJ1-3; D gene uncertain. Germline lookup yields CDR1 SGHRS and CDR2 YFSETQ. The ends were cut back, 0 bases at V and 2 bases at J, with 12 bases in the middle. The CDR3 sequence is 16 residues long. The CDR3 is CASSLAGELAGNTIYF. CDR3 nucleotide sequence: TGCGCCAGCAGCTTGGCCGGGGAACTCGCTGGAAACACCATATATTTT.

This clonotype came up many times. V is TRBV12-3 or TRBV12-4 and J is TRBJ2-1; 10 bases map to TRBD2. V was clipped by 6 bases and J by 6 bases; unmatched bases: 8. The CDR3 contains 15 residues. The CDR3 here is CASSPGLAISNEQFF. CDR3 coding DNA: TGTGCCAGCAGCCCGGGACTAGCGATATCCAATGAGCAGTTCTTC.

The chain carries TRBV6-2 or TRBV6-3 and TRBJ2-7; 7 bases fit TRBD1. Germline V lookup: CDR1 MNHEY, CDR2 SVGEGT. V was clipped by 2 bases and J by 4 bases; unmatched bases: 14. The CDR3 spans 17 residues. CDR3 loop: CASSYNTDRDSNYEQYF. For the CDR3, the DNA is TGTGCCAGCAGTTACAATACCGACCGGGACAGTAATTACGAGCAGTACTTC.

This clonotype was counted ten times or more. Written as DNA, the CDR3 is TGTGCCAGCCGATTCAGCCAGCGGGGGCCAGATACGCAGTATTTT. It is translated as CASRFSQRGPDTQYF. The rearrangement joins TRBV5-5 to TRBJ2-3; TRBD2 aligns across 8 bases. Germline-derived CDR1 and CDR2 are SGHKS and YYEKEE (reference sequence). V was clipped by 7 bases and J by 4 bases; unmatched bases: 11. The CDR3 has 15 residues. The whole variable domain, remainder taken from reference TRBV5-5 and TRBJ2-3, is DAGVTQSPTHLIKTRGQQVTLRCSPISGHKSVSWYQQVLGQGPQFIFQYYEKEERGRGNFPDRFSARQFPNYSSELNVNALLLGDSALYLCASRFSQRGPDTQYFGPGTRLTVL.

This clonotype was found many times. This chain links TRBV27 with TRBJ1-2; TRBD1 might be the D (6 bases). V lost 4 bases and J 3 bases, leaving 9 bases between the germline ends. The CDR3 length is 13 residues. The germline gives CDR1 MNHEY, CDR2 SMNVEV (reference sequence). The CDR3 nucleotides read TGTGCCAGCAGTTCCGGGGGCTACTATGGCTACACCTTC. Its translation is CASSSGGYYGYTF.

This clonotype came up many times. The chain employs TRBV2 and TRBJ2-3; D is unresolved. The CDR3 length is 16 residues. The V and J ends lost 3 bases and 2 bases respectively, with 15 bases between them. Germline assignment: CDR1 SNHLY and CDR2 FYNNEI. In DNA form, the CDR3 reads TGTGCCAGCAGTGATAACCCAGGAACCAACACAGATACGCAGTATTTT. Its translation: CASSDNPGTNTDTQYF.

This clonotype was detected only a few times. The chain uses TRBV10-3 and TRBJ2-3; tentative D call: TRBD2 (6 bases). The V and J ends lost 4 bases and 3 bases respectively, with 8 bases between them. Germline V gene data show CDR1 as ENHRY and CDR2 as SYGVKD. This CDR3 is 13 amino acids long. The CDR3: CAISARETDTQYF. In nucleotides, the CDR3 is TGTGCCATCAGTGCTCGGGAGACAGATACGCAGTATTTT.

This clonotype was detected ten times or more. The chain carries TRBV20-1 and TRBJ1-3, with 7 nucleotides matching TRBD1. The length of the CDR3 is 14 residues. The J segment lost 3 bases and the V segment lost 5 bases, leaving 7 bases of the junction unmatched. CDR1 and CDR2 (germline): DFQATT, SNEGSKA (reference sequence). The CDR3 sequence: CSAGAYRGGNTIYF. CDR3 nucleotides: TGCAGTGCTGGGGCTTACAGGGGTGGAAACACCATATATTTT.

This clonotype was picked up many times. The gene calls are TRBV3-1 and TRBJ1-6; no clear D gene. The CDR3 is made up of 15 amino acids. V gave up 5 bases and J gave up 7 bases, with 15 bases separating them. Germline V CDR1 and CDR2: LGHDT, YNNKEL (reference sequence). This CDR3 reads CASSSPGPGNSPLHF. In DNA, the CDR3 is TGTGCCAGCAGCAGCCCCGGACCGGGGAATTCACCCCTCCACTTT.